Detailed here is one TCR beta chain. No antigen is known for it. An end of the junction differs from the germline gene, which may be a read error. Two rounds of multiplex PCR were used to amplify the TCR beta CDR3 region from genomic DNA. In the first PCR round, primers specific to each TRBV and TRBJ gene were used, and the primer sequences were filed in Chinese patent CN105087789A. Universal primers were used in the second PCR round. The Roche High Pure PCR Template Preparation Kit was used to extract genomic DNA from frozen PBMCs. Paired-end sequencing with 151 bp reads was performed on the libraries using an Illumina HiSeq 3000. The published analysis was carried out like this. Raw reads lacking the multiplex PCR primer sequences were removed with CutAdapt. Using PEAR, the high-quality paired reads were merged into contigs. By aligning each contig to reference sequences, MiXCR assigned the TRB V, D and J gene segments to that contig. CDR3 sequences were clustered by base quality and sequence similarity to remove sequencing errors. Diversity was measured as Shannon entropy normalized by the natural log of productive TCR sequence number. To get clonality, Shannon entropy was divided by the natural log of the number of unique clonotypes, and that result was subtracted from one. The Youden index of ROC curves was used to select progression-free survival cut-offs for repertoire metrics, and analyses were performed in R 3.5.3. In TCRdb, the public reads were trimmed at Q25 with fastp and aligned with MiXCR, with productive beta chains retained. CDR3 protein duplicates are merged, each entry listing the most common genes and DNA. V and J calls and clone size were set by TCRdb, not the authors. The table for this sample lists some 56,000 distinct CDR3 sequences; about 26% of them were counted only once. About 7.5% of the sample is taken by the ten largest.

No patient had a history of other malignancies or prior chemotherapy or radiotherapy, and all had node-negative disease on CT and PET/CT. At each of two time points, around 5.9 milliliters of peripheral venous blood were collected in EDTA tubes. PBMCs were isolated by Ficoll-Paque Plus density-gradient centrifugation. Right after collection, samples were kept at -80 degrees C until analysis. The CDR3, cysteine through phenylalanine, is 13 amino acids long. The only DNA kept is the CDR3, 39 bases in frame from the first base. The germline V gene supplies CDR1 MRHNA and CDR2 SNTAGT. The data stem from a study of prognosis after radiotherapy for stage I lung cancer (dated by TCRdb to the early 2020s). Study-wide context: Between early 2018 and early 2019, 20 or so stage I NSCLC patients were enrolled in Nanjing, China. Stage I lung tumors that were newly diagnosed and primary were found in 14 to 15 patients, while about five patients had oligometastatic NSCLC after surgical resection of the primary tumor. Every patient was regarded as medically inoperable, because of comorbidities in some 12 cases and refusal of surgery in more than 5 cases. Ages in the cohort of around 14 men and 6 women ranged from about 50 to 84 years, with a median of 74. On tumor histology, twelve patients had adenocarcinoma and several had squamous cell carcinoma. SBRT was delivered in 3 to 5 fractions with a biologically effective dose of at least 100 Gy, and image-guided IMRT or VMAT was used for delivery. Concurrent therapy was not administered to any patient alongside SBRT. After SBRT, distant metastases developed in about 20% of the 19 patients at a median of around 7 months, while the remaining 15 patients had no significant progression. Peripheral blood TCR beta repertoires were profiled in stage I NSCLC patients before and after stereotactic body radiotherapy, and the study then linked these repertoires to distant failure. A total of approximately 40 blood samples from 19 patients were sequenced, with one sample obtained before and one obtained after SBRT for each patient.

Results and caveats for the whole study, not just this receptor: Differences by metastasis status were reportedly seen in TRBV and TRBJ usage frequencies, involving two V genes at baseline and, after SBRT, nine V genes and two J genes. After SBRT, the count of unique TCR clones dropped from a median of roughly 9,700 beforehand to some 7,000 afterward (Wilcoxon paired P=0.011). None of the reported P values were adjusted for multiple comparisons. Post-SBRT Shannon entropy and its change from baseline were lower in patients who developed distant metastases; baseline Shannon entropy was not associated with metastases. The study was limited by the small cohort and short follow-up, and independent validation of the study findings is required. Tumor specificity of expanded TCR clones was not determined.

This receptor was taken from a donor of 50 years or more with non-small cell lung cancer. The chain is assembled from TRBV6-4 and TRBJ2-5; a stretch of 9 junction bases matches TRBD2. Specimen: PBMCs, collected before or after stereotactic body radiation therapy (not recorded which). The CDR3 region: CDCLAGSQETQYF. At the DNA level, the sequence is TGTGATTGTCTAGCGGGGTCTCAAGAGACACAGTACTTC.